One and the same sample provided the 18 T cell receptor beta chains below, sequenced in a study of T cell responses to AZD1222 COVID-19 vaccine. TCRdb's table, derived via immunoSEQ multiplex PCR, lists solely in-frame clones and lacks some. The top ten hold roughly 1.1% of the sample, which has some 180,000 clones, around nine tenths seen once. The sample in question was peripheral blood, obtained 28 days after the second AZD1222 dose. The receptors come from an adult who received the AZD1222 COVID-19 vaccine.

This sequence joins TRBV11-3 and TRBJ1-6; D is undetermined. In germline, CDR1 is SGHNT, CDR2 YENEEA. The CDR3 loop spans 13 amino acids. V was pared by 3 bases and J by 7 bases, with 7 bases between. CDR3 nucleotide sequence: TGTGCCAGCAGCTTTGACCGGAATTCACCCCTCCACTTT. This codes for CASSFDRNSPLHF. The whole variable domain, remainder taken from reference TRBV11-3 and TRBJ1-6, is EAGVVQSPRYKIIEKKQPVAFWCNPISGHNTLYWYLQNLGQGPELLIRYENEEAVDDSQLPKDRFSAERLKGVDSTLKIQPAELGDSAVYLCASSFDRNSPLHFGNGTRLTVT.

The J gene is TRBJ2-7, the V gene TRBV15; D unresolved. The CDR3 has 13 residues. Trimming stripped 3 bases from V and 4 bases from J, with 10 bases between. Germline assignment: CDR1 LNHNV and CDR2 YYDKDF (reference sequence). The CDR3 protein is CATSRPLEYEQYF. CDR3 nucleotide sequence: TGTGCCACCAGCAGGCCGCTGGAGTACGAGCAGTACTTC.

This rearrangement joins TRBV7-9 to TRBJ2-3, with TRBD1 matching over 9 bases. The CDR3 is 17 residues long. Germline assignment: CDR1 SEHNR and CDR2 FQNEAQ (reference sequence). The junction had 6 bases not matched to a gene; V was cut back by 0 bases and J by 2 bases. CDR3 nucleotide sequence: TGTGCCAGCAGCTTAGCGTTGGGACAGGGCCACACAGATACGCAGTATTTT. This sequence encodes CASSLALGQGHTDTQYF. The variable domain in full, with the rest retrieved from reference TRBV7-9 and TRBJ2-3, is DTGVSQNPRHKITKRGQNVTFRCDPISEHNRLYWYRQTLGQGPEFLTYFQNEAQLEKSRLLSDRFSAERPKGSFSTLEIQRTEQGDSAMYLCASSLALGQGHTDTQYFGPGTRLTVL.

Here the CDR3 reads CASSPELGGTVNSPLHF. The CDR3 DNA sequence: TGTGCCAGCTCACCGGAGTTAGGAGGGACGGTGAATTCACCCCTCCACTTT. V is TRBV18 and J is TRBJ1-6, with D possibly being TRBD1 (5 bases). With 3 bases removed from V and 7 bases from J, the gap between germline ends came to 19 bases. Germline lookup yields CDR1 KGHSH and CDR2 LQKENI. The CDR3 sequence is 17 residues long.

The chain employs TRBV5-1 and TRBJ2-7, with 7 bases aligning to TRBD1. CDR3 size: 15 residues. The trim removed 4 bases at V and 0 bases at J, leaving 7 bases unmatched. The V gene's germline CDR1 is SGHRS and CDR2 YFSETQ. The CDR3 reads CASSIAGGSSYEQYF. The CDR3 region has the DNA TGCGCCAGCAGCATAGCAGGGGGAAGCTCCTACGAGCAGTACTTC.

A single count supports this clone. V usage is TRBV10-1 and J usage is TRBJ2-2; no reliable D call. Trimming took 5 bases from V and 6 from J, leaving 10 bases between them. This CDR3 is 13 amino acids long. Looked up from germline, CDR1 is WNHNN and CDR2 is SYGVQD (reference sequence). Here the CDR3 DNA reads TGCGCCAGCAGTCGTACAGAGGCCGGGGAGCTGTTTTTT. Encoded protein: CASSRTEAGELFF.

The chain employs TRBV27 and TRBJ1-5, with 7 positions matching TRBD1. The CDR3 totals 13 residues. Losses at the gene ends were 11 bases for V and 5 bases for J; bases not matched to a gene: 9. Germline CDR1 is MNHEY and CDR2 is SMNVEV (reference sequence). The CDR3 here is CAVLDRVDQPQHF. For the CDR3, the DNA is TGTGCCGTCTTAGACAGGGTCGATCAGCCCCAGCATTTT.

The V gene is TRBV4-1, the J gene TRBJ2-7; 9 bases map to TRBD1. With 0 bases clipped from V and 3 bases from J, the junction kept 6 bases outside the gene matches. Germline CDR1 reads MGHRA; CDR2 reads YSYEKL. The CDR3 totals 16 residues. The CDR3 sequence is CASSQDGTGTLYEQYF. DNA for the CDR3: TGCGCCAGCAGCCAAGATGGGACAGGGACCCTCTACGAGCAGTACTTC.

There are a few counts of this clone. This chain joins TRBV19 and TRBJ1-2; no firm D call. This CDR3 is built from 17 residues. The V end was cut by 3 bases, the J end by 6 bases, with 23 bases between. The germline V gene encodes CDR1 LNHDA and CDR2 SQIVND (reference sequence). DNA for the CDR3: TGTGCCAGTAGTATTTCATCCTACGCGGTGGGGTGGGATGGCTACACCTTC. Translated: CASSISSYAVGWDGYTF.

This clone showed up just once. The V and J genes are TRBV7-8 and TRBJ1-5, with 8 positions matching TRBD1. Per the germline V gene, CDR1 is SGHVS and CDR2 is FQNEAQ. V gave up 5 bases and J gave up 0 bases; unmatched junction bases: 12. The CDR3 runs to 18 residues. The CDR3 DNA is TGTGCCAGCAGCGTCCGCCTTCGGGACAGGCATAGCAATCAGCCCCAGCATTTT. Encoded protein: CASSVRLRDRHSNQPQHF.

V is TRBV2 and J is TRBJ1-1, with D perhaps TRBD1 (5 bases). Germline-derived CDR1 and CDR2 are SNHLY and FYNNEI. Trimming stripped 10 bases from V and 6 bases from J, with 21 bases between. The CDR3 spans 14 residues. CDR3 in amino acids: CANLLPGPRPEAFF. CDR3 DNA sequence: TGTGCCAACTTACTCCCGGGGCCTAGGCCTGAAGCTTTCTTT.

The chain recombines TRBV19 with TRBJ1-5; perhaps TRBD1 as D (5 bases). The CDR3 runs 16 residues. V lost 5 bases and J lost 4, with 18 bases in between. Germline CDR1 reads LNHDA; CDR2 reads SQIVND (reference sequence). The DNA for the CDR3 is TGTGCCAGTAGTCCCCGGGGCAGGGATTGGAATCAGCCCCAGCATTTT. This translates into CASSPRGRDWNQPQHF.

The chain has TRBV2 and TRBJ1-4; tentative D call: TRBD1 (5 bases). Trimming stripped 1 base from V and 2 bases from J, with 5 bases between. The CDR3 runs 14 residues. Germline-derived CDR1 and CDR2 are SNHLY and FYNNEI. The CDR3 bases are TGTGCCAGCAGTGAAGACAGGACTAATGAAAAACTGTTTTTT. Residues: CASSEDRTNEKLFF.

The chain links TRBV19 to TRBJ1-1; 7 bases are a match to TRBD1. The V gene end was trimmed by 6 bases and the J gene end by 3 bases; junction bases not matched to a gene: 4. Germline V gene sequence: CDR1 LNHDA, CDR2 SQIVND (reference sequence). The CDR3 sequence is 13 residues long. The DNA of the CDR3 is TGTGCCAGTAGGCCTACAGGGGACACTGAAGCTTTCTTT. Protein: CASRPTGDTEAFF.

This clone was seen just once. V and J are TRBV5-4 and TRBJ1-3; D might be TRBD1 (5 bases). Germline CDR1 reads SGHNT; CDR2 reads YYREEE (reference sequence). V was cut by 0 bases and J by 7 bases, with 8 bases left in between. The length of the CDR3 is 13 residues. CDR3 in amino acids: CASSLAGRNTIYF. DNA of the CDR3: TGTGCCAGCAGCTTGGCAGGGCGGAACACCATATATTTT.

The rearrangement links TRBV4-1 to TRBJ2-2; perhaps TRBD2 as D (5 bases). Trimming removed 3 bases at V and 0 bases at J, with 14 bases between. The germline V gene has CDR1 MGHRA and CDR2 YSYEKL. CDR3 size: 17 residues. CDR3 loop: CASSHLGLSANTGELFF. The CDR3 DNA follows: TGCGCCAGCAGCCATCTCGGACTTAGCGCGAACACCGGGGAGCTGTTTTTT.

The chain employs TRBV9 and TRBJ2-6, with 9 bases lining up with TRBD1. The CDR3 has 18 residues. CDR1 and CDR2 (germline): SGDLS, YYNGEE. The V gene end was trimmed by 0 bases and the J gene end by 1 base; junction bases not matched to a gene: 5. CDR3 protein: CASSVGTGVRSGANVLTF. CDR3 nucleotides: TGTGCCAGCAGCGTAGGGACAGGGGTACGGTCTGGGGCCAACGTCCTGACTTTC.

The V and J genes are TRBV12-5 and TRBJ2-3; D may be TRBD1 (6 bases). The germline V and J ends were trimmed by 2 bases and 2 bases, with 17 bases remaining between them. The CDR3 runs to 17 residues. The V gene's germline CDR1 is LGHNT and CDR2 FRNRAP. As DNA, the CDR3 is TGTGCTAGTGGTTTGCGTCGTTGGGGGCCGTTCACAGATACGCAGTATTTT. Amino acid sequence: CASGLRRWGPFTDTQYF.